This T cell receptor beta chain was captured in a study of T cells after yellow fever vaccination. Regarding the study as a whole: The booster response re-showed most primary clones: around 95% CD4, almost 90% CD8.

There are many counts of this clonotype. Its antigen is as yet unknown. MiXCR was run by TCRdb on the 5' RACE reads, yielding one entry per CDR3 protein. Of roughly 74,000 distinct CDR3 sequences detected, around 6.5% appear once; the ten largest clones hold 30% to 40%. CDR1 is SQVTM, CDR2 ANQGSEA, per germline. Trimming took off 0 bases at V and 0 bases at J, with 5 bases between the two ends. The CDR3 totals 13 residues. This chain uses TRBV29-1 with TRBJ1-1, with D unclear. This material consisted of CD8+ T cells sorted from PBMCs, taken around 5 days after the first yellow fever vaccination. This clonotype was sampled from a man aged 18 to 35 who received the YFV17D yellow fever vaccine. In DNA form, the CDR3 reads TGCAGCGTTGAAGATGGCGTGAACACTGAAGCTTTCTTT. Its protein is CSVEDGVNTEAFF.